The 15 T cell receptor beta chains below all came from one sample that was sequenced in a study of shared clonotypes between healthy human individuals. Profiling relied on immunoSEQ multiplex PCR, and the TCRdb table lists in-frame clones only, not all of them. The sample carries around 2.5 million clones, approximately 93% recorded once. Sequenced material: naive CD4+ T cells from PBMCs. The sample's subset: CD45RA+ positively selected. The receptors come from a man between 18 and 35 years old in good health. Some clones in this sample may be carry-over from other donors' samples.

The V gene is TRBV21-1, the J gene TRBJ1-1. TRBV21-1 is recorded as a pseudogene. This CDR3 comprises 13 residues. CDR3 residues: CASSKVGDLGGDF. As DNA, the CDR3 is TGTGCCAGCAGCAAAGTCGGGGACCTCGGAGGTGACTTT.

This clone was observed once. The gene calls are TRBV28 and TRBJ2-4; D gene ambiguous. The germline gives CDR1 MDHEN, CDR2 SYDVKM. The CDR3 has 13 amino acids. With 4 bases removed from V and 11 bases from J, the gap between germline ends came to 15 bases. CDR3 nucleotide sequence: TGTGCCAGCAGTTACGGGTCTTCGATGGTTCAGTACTTC. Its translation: CASSYGSSMVQYF.

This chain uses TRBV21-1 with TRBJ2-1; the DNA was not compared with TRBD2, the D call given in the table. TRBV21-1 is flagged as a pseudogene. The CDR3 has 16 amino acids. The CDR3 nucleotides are TGTGCCAGCAGCAAAGTTAGGAGGACTAGCGGCATTGAGCAGTTCTTC. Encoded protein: CASSKVRRTSGIEQFF.

CDR3 in amino acids: CASRQTPTEQYF. The CDR3 coding sequence is TGTGCCAGCAGACAGACCCCTACGGAGCAGTACTTC. V and J are TRBV6-4 and TRBJ2-7; D is ambiguous. Germline V gene sequence: CDR1 MRHNA, CDR2 SNTAGT. V was clipped by 6 bases and J by 7 bases, with 13 bases between them. This CDR3 is 12 amino acids long.

The CDR3 region has the DNA TGCGCCAGCAGCTTGGAACAGAACTATGGCTACACCTTC. Translation gives CASSLEQNYGYTF. V gene TRBV5-1 combines with J gene TRBJ1-2; D gene ambiguous. Germline CDR1 and CDR2: SGHRS and YFSETQ. V lost 0 bases, J lost 2 bases, and 5 bases lay in between. The CDR3 loop spans 13 amino acids. Filled out from reference TRBV5-1 and TRBJ1-2, the complete variable domain reads KAGVTQTPRYLIKTRGQQVTLSCSPISGHRSVSWYQQTPGQGLQFLFEYFSETQRNKGNFPGRFSGRQFSNSRSEMNVSTLELGDSALYLCASSLEQNYGYTFGSGTRLTVV.

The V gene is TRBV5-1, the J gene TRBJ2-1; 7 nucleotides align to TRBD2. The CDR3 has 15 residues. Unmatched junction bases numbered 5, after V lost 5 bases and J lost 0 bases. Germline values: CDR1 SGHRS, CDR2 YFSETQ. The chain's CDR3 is CASRRAGSSYNEQFF. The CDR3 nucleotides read TGCGCCAGCAGACGAGCGGGAAGCTCCTACAATGAGCAGTTCTTC.

CDR3 DNA sequence: TGTGCCAGCAGTTTATTGGCACTAGCGGGAGTGGGGACCTACAATGAGCAGTTCTTC. The encoded protein is CASSLLALAGVGTYNEQFF. The chain is built from TRBV28 and TRBJ2-1; 11 positions match TRBD2. V was clipped by 1 base and J by 2 bases; unmatched bases: 10. The CDR3 is made up of 19 amino acids. In germline, CDR1 is MDHEN, CDR2 SYDVKM.

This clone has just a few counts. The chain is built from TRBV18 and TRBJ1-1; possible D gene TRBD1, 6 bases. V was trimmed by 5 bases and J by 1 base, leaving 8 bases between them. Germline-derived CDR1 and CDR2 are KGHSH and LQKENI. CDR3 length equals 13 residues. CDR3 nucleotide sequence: TGTGCCAGCTCAGCACAGGGGAACACTGAAGCTTTCTTT. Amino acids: CASSAQGNTEAFF.

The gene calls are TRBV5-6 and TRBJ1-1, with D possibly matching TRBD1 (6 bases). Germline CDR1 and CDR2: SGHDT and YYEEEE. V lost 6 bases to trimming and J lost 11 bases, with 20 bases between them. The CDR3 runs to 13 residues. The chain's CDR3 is CASTLNSGTNAFF. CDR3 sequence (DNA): TGTGCCAGCACCTTAAACTCCGGGACAAATGCTTTCTTT.

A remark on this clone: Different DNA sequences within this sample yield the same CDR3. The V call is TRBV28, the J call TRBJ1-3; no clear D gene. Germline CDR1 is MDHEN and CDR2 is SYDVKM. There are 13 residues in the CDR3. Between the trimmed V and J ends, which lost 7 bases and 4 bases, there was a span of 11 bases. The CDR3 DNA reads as TGTGCCAGCATCCGAGGTTCGGGAAACACCATATATTTT. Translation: CASIRGSGNTIYF.

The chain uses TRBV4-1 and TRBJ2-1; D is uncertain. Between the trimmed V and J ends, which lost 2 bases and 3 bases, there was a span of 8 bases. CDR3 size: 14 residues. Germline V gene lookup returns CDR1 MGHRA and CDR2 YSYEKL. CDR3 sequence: CASSQLRLYNEQFF. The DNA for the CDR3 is TGCGCCAGCAGCCAACTGAGACTCTACAATGAGCAGTTCTTC.

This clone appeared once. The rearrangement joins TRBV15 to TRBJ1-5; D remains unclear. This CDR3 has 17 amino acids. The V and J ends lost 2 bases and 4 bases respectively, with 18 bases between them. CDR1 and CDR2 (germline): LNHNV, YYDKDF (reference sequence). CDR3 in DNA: TGTGCCACCAGCAGACAAACCCGGGTCATACGGAATCAGCCCCAGCATTTT. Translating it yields CATSRQTRVIRNQPQHF.

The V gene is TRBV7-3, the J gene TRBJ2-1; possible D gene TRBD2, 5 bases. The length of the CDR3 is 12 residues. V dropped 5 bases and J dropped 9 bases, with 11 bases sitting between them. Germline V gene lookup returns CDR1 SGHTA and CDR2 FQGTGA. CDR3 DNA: TGTGCCAGCAGCGCAAGCGGAGGTGAGCAGTTCTTC. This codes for CASSASGGEQFF.

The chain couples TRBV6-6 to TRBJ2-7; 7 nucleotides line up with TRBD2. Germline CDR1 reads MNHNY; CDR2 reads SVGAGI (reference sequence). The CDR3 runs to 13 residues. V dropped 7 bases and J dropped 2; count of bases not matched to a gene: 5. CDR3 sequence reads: CASTSRGAYEQYF. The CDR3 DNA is TGTGCCAGCACCTCTCGGGGGGCCTACGAGCAGTACTTC.

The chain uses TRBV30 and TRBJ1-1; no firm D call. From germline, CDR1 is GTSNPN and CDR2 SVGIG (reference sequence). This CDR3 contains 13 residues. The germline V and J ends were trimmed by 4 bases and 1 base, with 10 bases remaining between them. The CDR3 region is CAWTDGGNTEAFF. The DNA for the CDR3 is TGTGCCTGGACCGATGGCGGGAACACTGAAGCTTTCTTT.